This entry is about one TCR beta chain. Its antigen target is currently unknown. One base away there is no much larger clone; base qualities are not given. The sample's time point label, decoded: baseline before first vaccination. This specimen's treatment or condition label, per the study, means: meningococcal conjugate vaccine given as trial control. Vaccinee samples came from UK trials COV001 and COV002, including a single-blind randomized controlled phase 2/3 trial of AZD1222 (ChAdOx1 nCoV-19) in healthy adults. Trial participant PBMC samples were collected at day 0 and day 28 after the second dose for TCRbeta chain sequencing. The CDR3 regions of human TCRbeta chains were analyzed by immunosequencing. In the source study's methods: TCRs in the repertoires were matched against a reference library of SARS-CoV-2-specific TCRs that had been generated with the MIRA antigen-specificity platform. Breadth was defined as the fraction of unique TCRs that were SARS-CoV-2-associated. Depth was defined as the fraction of total T cells that were SARS-CoV-2-associated. Using the MIRA data, every spike-specific TCR was mapped to the spike region that the TCR reacted to and assigned to either a CD4 or a CD8 class. Log10-transformed breadth and depth values were compared by one-way ANOVA with Sidak's multiple comparisons tests. Imported from immuneACCESS, the table was reduced by TCRdb to in-frame sequences with V and J called. These copies leave out some clones; in studies compared against another copy, an unresolved V gene accounts for under half, and the cause of the remainder is not known. V and J calls and clone size are given by that table; D and trimming were obtained from the DNA. The sample contains about 83,000 clones, roughly 90% of them found a single time. The ten largest clones add up to roughly 5.1% of the sample.

This sample is part of a study of T cell responses to AZD1222 COVID-19 vaccine (dated by TCRdb to the early 2020s). For the study in its entirety: TCR sequencing was performed for about 250 trial participants, of whom roughly 200 were given two doses of AZD1222 and around 26 were given two doses of MenACWY control vaccine. Trial participants were enrolled by age into subgroups of 18-55, 56-69 and 70-plus years, and about 150, 27 and 61 TCR-sequenced participants, respectively, were included in these subgroups.

The investigation overall reported the following: A significant rise in spike-specific TCR breadth and depth was observed after two AZD1222 doses relative to day 0 and relative to MenACWY recipients. The vaccine-associated CD4 TCRs covered the entire spike protein, and the dominant responses fell in regions 160-218 and 743-854. Because no day 14 peak-response samples were available, the repertoires could be characterized only after the peak T cell response. Epitopes outside the regions mutated in the B.1.351 and B.1.1.7 variants were reportedly recognized by nearly half of the unique spike-specific TCRs. Conclusions about previously exposed vaccinees were limited because only six AZD1222 recipients were SARS-CoV-2 seropositive at baseline. Participants were mostly white British and included more females than males, and it was suggested by the authors that clonal diversity may have been underestimated. In the small 56-69-year group, the increase in depth fell short of significance, most likely because of low power.

This clonotype was obtained from an adult in good health. This sample comprised peripheral blood, obtained on day 0 of MenACWY control vaccination.

In nucleotide form, the sequence is TGTGCCAGCAGCCCCGGGACAGGGGACTATGGCTACACCTTC. It is translated as CASSPGTGDYGYTF. In this chain, TRBV28 is recombined with TRBJ1-2; TRBD1 agrees with 10 junctional bases. CDR1 and CDR2 (MDHEN, SYDVKM) derive from the germline V gene. From V the trimming removes 6 bases and from J it removes 3 bases, while the gene matches leave 4 bases of the junction unaccounted for. The CDR3 runs 14 amino acids, cysteine and phenylalanine included. Here the CDR3 DNA is all that survives: 42 bases in frame from base 1.